These 28 T cell receptor beta chains share one sample of origin, sequenced in a study of radiation and T cells in renal cell carcinoma. Sequencing used immunoSEQ multiplex PCR; TCRdb keeps in-frame clones, though not all of them. The table records tens of thousands of clones, 80% of them present only once. Sample time point: blood 2 weeks post-SBRT. Treatment noted: 15 Gy SBRT to primary tumor, nephrectomy 4 weeks later. This sample comprised blood, obtained from a patient whose treatment included radiotherapy and nephrectomy. All receptors come from a woman aged 70-85 years with renal cell carcinoma.

The chain recombines TRBV10-3 with TRBJ2-7, with D unclear. The CDR3 runs to 15 residues. Trimming pared 4 bases from V and 6 bases from J, leaving 19 bases between. Germline-derived CDR1 and CDR2 are ENHRY and SYGVKD. As DNA, the CDR3 is TGTGCCATCAGTGGAGGCAGCTTCGCTACGGTCGAGCAGTACTTC. Its protein is CAISGGSFATVEQYF.

The chain is built from TRBV9 and TRBJ2-3; a possible D gene is TRBD2 (6 bases). The germline gives CDR1 SGDLS, CDR2 YYNGEE. The CDR3 runs to 14 residues. Trimming pared 4 bases from V and 6 bases from J, leaving 15 bases between. The CDR3 loop is CASSPGSGGDTQYF. DNA of the CDR3: TGTGCCAGCAGCCCCGGTAGCGGTGGGGATACGCAGTATTTT.

The chain couples TRBV16 to TRBJ1-1, with D possibly TRBD1 on 6 matching bases. The V end was cut by 4 bases, the J end by 4 bases, with 16 bases between. CDR1 and CDR2 (germline): KGHSY, FQNENV. The CDR3 length is 15 residues. The CDR3 nucleotides are TGTGCCAGCAGCCTTACACAGGGCAGTCCCACTGAAGCTTTCTTT. This encodes CASSLTQGSPTEAFF.

This clone was observed a handful of times. The J gene is TRBJ1-2, the V gene TRBV7-2; 9 bases are shared with TRBD1. This CDR3 has 16 residues. Trimming cost V 5 bases and J 0 bases; bases outside gene matches: 7. Germline CDR1 is SGHTA and CDR2 is FQGNSA. CDR3 sequence reads: CASSPQGQGSNYGYTF. Written as DNA, the CDR3 is TGTGCCAGCAGCCCCCAGGGACAGGGATCTAACTATGGCTACACCTTC.

This clone was found once. This chain links TRBV5-1 with TRBJ2-5, with TRBD2 matching 11 bases. The CDR3 covers 14 residues. Germline-derived CDR1 and CDR2 are SGHRS and YFSETQ. The trim removed 2 bases at V and 7 bases at J, leaving 4 bases unmatched. DNA for the CDR3: TGCGCCAGCAGCTTCTCCCTAGCGGGGGGGACCCAGTACTTC. Translated, it gives CASSFSLAGGTQYF. Full variable domain (rest looked up from reference TRBV5-1 and TRBJ2-5): KAGVTQTPRYLIKTRGQQVTLSCSPISGHRSVSWYQQTPGQGLQFLFEYFSETQRNKGNFPGRFSGRQFSNSRSEMNVSTLELGDSALYLCASSFSLAGGTQYFGPGTRLLVL.

The rearrangement joins TRBV30 to TRBJ2-4; 7 bases match TRBD2. With 0 bases clipped from V and 9 bases from J, the junction kept 5 bases outside the gene matches. Germline V gene sequence: CDR1 GTSNPN, CDR2 SVGIG (reference sequence). There are 13 residues in the CDR3. CDR3: CAWSVDGEGIQYF. DNA of the CDR3: TGTGCCTGGAGTGTAGATGGGGAGGGCATTCAGTACTTC.

The rearrangement links TRBV7-8 to TRBJ2-1, with D perhaps TRBD1 (5 bases). Germline lookup yields CDR1 SGHVS and CDR2 FQNEAQ. CDR3 size: 17 residues. Trimming removed 3 bases at V and 4 bases at J, with 19 bases between. The CDR3 loop reads CASSFLDIGRGYNEQFF. The CDR3 DNA sequence: TGTGCCAGCAGCTTCTTAGATATCGGAAGGGGTTACAATGAGCAGTTCTTC.

The gene calls are TRBV7-2 and TRBJ2-5; D might be TRBD1 (6 bases). The CDR3 has 15 residues. V lost 0 bases, J lost 0 bases, and 8 bases lay in between. CDR1 is SGHTA and CDR2 is FQGNSA in the germline V gene. CDR3 nucleotides: TGTGCCAGCAGCTTAGCCGGGACACACCAAGAGACCCAGTACTTC. This codes for CASSLAGTHQETQYF.

The V and J genes are TRBV9 and TRBJ1-1; D gene ambiguous. This CDR3 is built from 14 residues. Germline V gene lookup returns CDR1 SGDLS and CDR2 YYNGEE. The germline V and J ends were trimmed by 3 bases and 3 bases, with 12 bases remaining between them. The CDR3 nucleotides are TGTGCCAGCAGCGCTGACCCCGGGGACACTGAAGCTTTCTTT. Translating gives CASSADPGDTEAFF.

This chain uses TRBV28 with TRBJ2-7, with no clear D. V was pared by 10 bases and J by 0 bases, with 16 bases between. Germline CDR1 MDHEN, CDR2 SYDVKM. This CDR3 contains 14 residues. The CDR3 spells CATKYPRVSYEQYF. CDR3 nucleotides: TGTGCCACCAAGTACCCTAGGGTCTCCTACGAGCAGTACTTC.

The CDR3 nucleotides read TGTGCCAGCTCACTCGTACAGGGTTGGGCCTACGAGCAGTACTTC. It yields the protein CASSLVQGWAYEQYF. This chain uses TRBV18 with TRBJ2-7, with TRBD1 as a possible D gene (6 bases). The CDR3 length is 15 residues. The V gene's germline CDR1 is KGHSH and CDR2 LQKENI. Trimming took 4 bases from V and 2 from J, leaving 15 bases between them.

The rearrangement joins TRBV2 to TRBJ2-3, with D hard to call. The V gene lost 9 bases and the J gene lost 1 base, with 17 bases spanning the gap. The CDR3 spans 15 residues. CDR1 is SNHLY and CDR2 is FYNNEI in the germline V gene. The CDR3 here is CASNTLTRGTDTQYF. CDR3 DNA: TGTGCCAGTAACACGTTGACCCGGGGCACAGATACGCAGTATTTT.

This chain joins TRBV5-8 and TRBJ2-6; 10 bases match TRBD2. This CDR3 comprises 19 residues. Germline loops: CDR1 SGHTS, CDR2 YDEGEE. The trim removed 4 bases at V and 0 bases at J, leaving 10 bases unmatched. The CDR3 DNA reads as TGTGCCAGCAGCCCGAGGCTAGCGGGAGTAAGCTCTGGGGCCAACGTCCTGACTTTC. Translating gives CASSPRLAGVSSGANVLTF.

The chain carries TRBV4-3 and TRBJ2-3; D perhaps matches TRBD2 (5 bases). The CDR3 is made up of 17 amino acids. Trimming took 0 bases from V and 0 from J, leaving 13 bases between them. Per germline, CDR1 LGHNA and CDR2 YSLEER. CDR3 amino acids: CASSQDEPAESTDTQYF. In DNA form, the CDR3 reads TGCGCCAGCAGCCAAGATGAACCAGCGGAGAGCACAGATACGCAGTATTTT.

This clone was counted between two and nine times. This chain connects TRBV7-6 to TRBJ1-1, with 9 positions matching TRBD1. Germline CDR1 reads SGHVS; CDR2 reads FNYEAQ. The CDR3 runs 14 residues. Trimming took 5 bases from V and 6 from J; bases not matched to a gene: 7. In DNA form, the CDR3 reads TGTGCCAGCAGCACAGGGACAGGGAGCTCTGAAGCTTTCTTT. It translates to CASSTGTGSSEAFF.

This clone was detected once. Here the CDR3 reads CASSQHQTGLLNEQFF. The CDR3 DNA reads TGTGCCAGCAGTCAACACCAGACAGGGTTGTTAAATGAGCAGTTCTTC. The chain has TRBV27 and TRBJ2-1; 7 nucleotides align to TRBD1. The CDR3 is made up of 16 amino acids. The germline V gene encodes CDR1 MNHEY and CDR2 SMNVEV (reference sequence). V gave up 5 bases and J gave up 7 bases; unmatched junction bases: 14.

The chain is built from TRBV4-1 and TRBJ2-2; no reliable D call. This CDR3 contains 16 residues. V lost 4 bases and J lost 2, with 14 bases in between. The germline CDR1 and CDR2 sequences are MGHRA and YSYEKL. The CDR3 bases are TGCGCCAGCAGCCTATTGTTATCCCCTAACACCGGGGAGCTGTTTTTT. This sequence encodes CASSLLLSPNTGELFF.

There are a few counts of this clone. The chain carries TRBV9 and TRBJ1-1; D is unresolved. Trimming took off 0 bases at V and 1 base at J, with 10 bases between the two ends. The CDR3 extends over 15 amino acids. The germline V gene encodes CDR1 SGDLS and CDR2 YYNGEE. The CDR3 sequence is CASSVEGNTNTEAFF. As DNA, the CDR3 is TGTGCCAGCAGCGTAGAAGGCAACACGAACACTGAAGCTTTCTTT.

The chain links TRBV7-9 to TRBJ2-1; the D is unclear. This CDR3 has 18 residues. Germline loops: CDR1 SEHNR, CDR2 FQNEAQ (reference sequence). V was pared by 1 base and J by 0 bases, with 16 bases between. CDR3 bases: TGTGCCAGCAGCTTAGACCTCCTTAGGGTTAGCTCCTACAATGAGCAGTTCTTC. This gives the protein CASSLDLLRVSSYNEQFF.

V and J are TRBV19 and TRBJ2-3; D is unresolved. Germline lookup yields CDR1 LNHDA and CDR2 SQIVND (reference sequence). The CDR3 is 16 residues long. V gave up 0 bases and J gave up 2 bases, with 12 bases separating them. The CDR3 protein is CASSIELHRITDTQYF. For the CDR3, the DNA is TGTGCCAGTAGTATAGAGCTACACCGAATCACAGATACGCAGTATTTT.

V usage is TRBV5-8 and J usage is TRBJ1-4; D gene uncertain. The CDR3 is 16 amino acids. V shed 2 bases and J shed 0 bases, with 11 bases lying between them. Germline V lookup: CDR1 SGHTS, CDR2 YDEGEE. The CDR3 DNA follows: TGTGCCAGCAGCTTAATGTCAGGTGCAACTAATGAAAAACTGTTTTTT. The encoded protein is CASSLMSGATNEKLFF.

J is TRBJ2-2 and V is TRBV30; D ambiguous. The V and J ends lost 0 bases and 3 bases respectively, with 5 bases between them. Germline V lookup: CDR1 GTSNPN, CDR2 SVGIG (reference sequence). The CDR3 has 13 residues. CDR3 DNA: TGTGCCTGGAGTGTTGACTACACCGGGGAGCTGTTTTTT. Amino acids: CAWSVDYTGELFF. The variable domain in full, with the rest retrieved from reference TRBV30 and TRBJ2-2, is SQTIHQWPATLVQPVGSPLSLECTVEGTSNPNLYWYRQAAGRGLQLLFYSVGIGQISSEVPQNLSASRPQDRQFILSSKKLLLSDSGFYLCAWSVDYTGELFFGEGSRLTVL.

J is TRBJ1-2 and V is TRBV9, with unresolved D. CDR3 size: 14 residues. V dropped 0 bases and J dropped 4 bases, with 10 bases sitting between them. Germline loops: CDR1 SGDLS, CDR2 YYNGEE. CDR3 DNA: TGTGCCAGCAGCGTAGGGGAGGGAGGCTATGGCTACACCTTC. Encoded protein: CASSVGEGGYGYTF.

This clone was picked up one time. This rearrangement joins TRBV20-1 to TRBJ2-5; D is unclear. The CDR3 has 10 amino acids. V was pared by 5 bases and J by 3 bases, with 4 bases between. From germline, CDR1 is DFQATT and CDR2 SNEGSKA (reference sequence). The CDR3 region is CSALEETQYF. The CDR3 bases are TGCAGTGCTCTAGAAGAGACCCAGTACTTC.

V usage is TRBV19 and J usage is TRBJ2-1; 11 bases match TRBD2. Germline CDR1 and CDR2: LNHDA and SQIVND (reference sequence). Germline trimming cut 1 base from V and 3 bases from J; bases unmatched to any gene: 11. The CDR3 loop spans 19 amino acids. This chain's CDR3 is CASSIAQLAGGPIYNEQFF. CDR3 coding DNA: TGTGCCAGTAGTATAGCTCAGCTAGCGGGAGGCCCAATCTACAATGAGCAGTTCTTC.

This clone was recorded once. The genes are TRBV5-1 and TRBJ1-5; 9 positions agree with TRBD1. Germline lookup yields CDR1 SGHRS and CDR2 YFSETQ. The CDR3 sequence is 15 residues long. V lost 4 bases, J lost 5 bases, and 7 bases stayed unmatched. Here the CDR3 reads CASSVGTGGDQPQHF. In DNA form, the CDR3 reads TGCGCCAGCAGCGTCGGAACAGGGGGCGATCAGCCCCAGCATTTT.

In this sample, this clone turned up a few times. The chain recombines TRBV5-8 with TRBJ1-1; no clear D gene. Trimming removed 0 bases from V and 7 bases from J, with 7 bases in between. Germline V lookup: CDR1 SGHTS, CDR2 YDEGEE. The CDR3 loop spans 12 amino acids. The CDR3 bases are TGTGCCAGCAGCTTGGCCGACGGTGAAGCTTTCTTT. Translating it yields CASSLADGEAFF.

This chain joins TRBV5-6 and TRBJ1-2, with 7 nucleotides matching TRBD1. CDR3 size: 14 residues. CDR1 is SGHDT, CDR2 YYEEEE, per germline. V shed 5 bases and J 2 bases; nucleotides not matched to a gene: 6. CDR3 in amino acids: CASRPTGVNYGYTF. In DNA form, the CDR3 reads TGTGCCAGCAGACCTACAGGGGTGAACTATGGCTACACCTTC.